This T cell receptor beta chain was observed in a study of early T cells in non-severe SARS-CoV-2 infection. Study details: Alpha and beta chains were unpaired, from unsorted whole-blood bulk RNA.

Attachment of unique molecular identifiers to individual cDNA molecules was performed. MiXCR, applied by TCRdb to the 5' RACE reads, yields one record per CDR3 protein. This sample has roughly 64,000 distinct CDR3 sequences; about 10% occur once, and the top ten carry 13%. Study observations and caveats: Anti-spike CD8 responses were favored in VDJdb matching, and private and CD4 specificities were missed.

This clonotype was detected ten times or more. The antigen remains unidentified. The CDR3 length is 11 residues. The V and J ends lost 2 bases and 7 bases respectively, with 3 bases between them. The clonotype comes from an adult who was a healthcare worker with PCR-confirmed SARS-CoV-2 infection or an uninfected control (not recorded which). Sample: whole blood, taken at baseline. The chain couples TRBV12-3 or TRBV12-4 to TRBJ2-1; D is unclear. The CDR3 DNA is TGTGCCAGCAGTTTATTTAATGAGCAGTTCTTC. Amino acids: CASSLFNEQFF.